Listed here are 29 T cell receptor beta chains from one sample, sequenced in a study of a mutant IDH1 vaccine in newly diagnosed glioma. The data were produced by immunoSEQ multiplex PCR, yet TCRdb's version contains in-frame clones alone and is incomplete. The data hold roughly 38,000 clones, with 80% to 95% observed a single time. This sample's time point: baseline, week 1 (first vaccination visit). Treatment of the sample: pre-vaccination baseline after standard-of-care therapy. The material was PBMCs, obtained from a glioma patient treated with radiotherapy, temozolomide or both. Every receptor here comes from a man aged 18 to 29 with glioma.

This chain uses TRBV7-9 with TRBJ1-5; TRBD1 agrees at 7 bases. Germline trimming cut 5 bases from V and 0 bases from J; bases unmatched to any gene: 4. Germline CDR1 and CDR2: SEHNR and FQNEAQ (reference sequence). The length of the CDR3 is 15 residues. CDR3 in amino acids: CASSPGQTSNQPQHF. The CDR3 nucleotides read TGTGCCAGCAGCCCGGGACAGACTAGCAATCAGCCCCAGCATTTT.

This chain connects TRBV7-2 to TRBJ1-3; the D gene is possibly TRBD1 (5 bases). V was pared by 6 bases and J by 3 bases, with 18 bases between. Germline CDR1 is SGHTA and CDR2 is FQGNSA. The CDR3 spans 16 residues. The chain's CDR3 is CASSLTGTTGGNTIYF. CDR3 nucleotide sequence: TGTGCCAGCAGTCTCACTGGGACCACGGGTGGAAACACCATATATTTT.

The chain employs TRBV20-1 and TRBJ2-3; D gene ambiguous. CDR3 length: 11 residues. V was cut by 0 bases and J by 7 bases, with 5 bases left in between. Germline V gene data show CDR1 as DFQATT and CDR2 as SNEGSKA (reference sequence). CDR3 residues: CSARDLNTQYF. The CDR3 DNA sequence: TGCAGTGCTAGAGATCTCAATACGCAGTATTTT.

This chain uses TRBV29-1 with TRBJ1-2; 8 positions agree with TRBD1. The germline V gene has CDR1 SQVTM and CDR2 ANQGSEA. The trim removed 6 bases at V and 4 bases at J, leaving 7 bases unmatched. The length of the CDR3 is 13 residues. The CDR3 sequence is CSVLRTGTYGYTF. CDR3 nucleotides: TGCAGCGTCCTCCGGACAGGGACCTATGGCTACACCTTC.

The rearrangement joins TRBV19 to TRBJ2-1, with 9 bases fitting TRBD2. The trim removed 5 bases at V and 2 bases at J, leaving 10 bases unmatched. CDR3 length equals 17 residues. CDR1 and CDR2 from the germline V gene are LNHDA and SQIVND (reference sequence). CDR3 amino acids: CASSQVGTSLTYNEQFF. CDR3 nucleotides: TGTGCCAGTAGTCAGGTCGGGACTAGCCTTACCTACAATGAGCAGTTCTTC.

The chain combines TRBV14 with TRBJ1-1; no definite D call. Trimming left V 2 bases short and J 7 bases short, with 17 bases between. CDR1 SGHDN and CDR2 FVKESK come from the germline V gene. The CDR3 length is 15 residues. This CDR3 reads CASSQLGRGPFEAFF. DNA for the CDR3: TGTGCCAGCAGCCAACTCGGTCGAGGACCTTTTGAAGCTTTCTTT.

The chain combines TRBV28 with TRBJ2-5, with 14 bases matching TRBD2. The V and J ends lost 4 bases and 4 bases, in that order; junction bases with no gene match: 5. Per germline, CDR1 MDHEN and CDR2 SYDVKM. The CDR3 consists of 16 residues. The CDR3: CASSSPGLAGAETQYF. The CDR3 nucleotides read TGTGCCAGCAGTTCGCCGGGACTAGCGGGAGCAGAGACCCAGTACTTC.

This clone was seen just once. The CDR3 region is CASSLGGTGGGETQYF. CDR3 DNA: TGCGCCAGCAGCTTGGGAGGGACAGGGGGTGGCGAGACCCAGTACTTC. The chain is built from TRBV5-1 and TRBJ2-5; 11 bases agree with TRBD1. The CDR3 sequence is 16 residues long. CDR1 SGHRS and CDR2 YFSETQ come from the germline V gene. Trimming removed 0 bases from V and 5 bases from J; junction bases left unmatched: 6.

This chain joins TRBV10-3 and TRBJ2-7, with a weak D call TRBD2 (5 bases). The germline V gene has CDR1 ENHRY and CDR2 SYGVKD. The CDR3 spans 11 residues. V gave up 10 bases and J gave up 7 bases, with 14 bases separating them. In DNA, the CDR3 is TGTGCCACCCACTCCGAGGGTGAGCAGTACTTC. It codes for CATHSEGEQYF.

The CDR3 sequence: CASSQTGGGETQYF. Here the CDR3 DNA reads TGCGCCAGCAGCCAGACAGGGGGCGGCGAGACCCAGTACTTC. The V call is TRBV10-1, the J call TRBJ2-5; TRBD1 matches 10 bases. Germline V CDR1 and CDR2: WNHNN, SYGVQD (reference sequence). The CDR3 totals 14 residues. J was trimmed by 5 bases and V by 6 bases; bases with no gene match: 6.

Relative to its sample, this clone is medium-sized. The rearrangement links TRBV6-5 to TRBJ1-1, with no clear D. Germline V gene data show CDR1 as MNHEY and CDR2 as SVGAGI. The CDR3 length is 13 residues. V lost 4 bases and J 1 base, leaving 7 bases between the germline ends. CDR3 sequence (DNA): TGTGCCAGCAGTTTGACATCGAACACTGAAGCTTTCTTT. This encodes CASSLTSNTEAFF.

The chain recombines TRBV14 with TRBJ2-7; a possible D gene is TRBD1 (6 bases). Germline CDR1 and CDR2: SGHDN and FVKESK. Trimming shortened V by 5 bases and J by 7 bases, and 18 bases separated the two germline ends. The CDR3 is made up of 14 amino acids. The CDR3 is CASSSGTLQGEQYF. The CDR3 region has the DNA TGTGCCAGCAGCTCCGGGACACTTCAAGGGGAGCAGTACTTC. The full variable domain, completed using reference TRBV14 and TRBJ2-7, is EAGVTQFPSHSVIEKGQTVTLRCDPISGHDNLYWYRRVMGKEIKFLLHFVKESKQDESGMPNNRFLAERTGGTYSTLKVQPAELEDSGVYFCASSSGTLQGEQYFGPGTRLTVT.

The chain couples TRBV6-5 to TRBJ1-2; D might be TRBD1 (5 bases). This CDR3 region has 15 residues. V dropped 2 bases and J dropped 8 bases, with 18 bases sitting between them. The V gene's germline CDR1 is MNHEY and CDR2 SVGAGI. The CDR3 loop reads CASSYTTSPGDGYTF. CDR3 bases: TGTGCCAGCAGTTACACGACATCGCCGGGGGACGGCTACACCTTC.

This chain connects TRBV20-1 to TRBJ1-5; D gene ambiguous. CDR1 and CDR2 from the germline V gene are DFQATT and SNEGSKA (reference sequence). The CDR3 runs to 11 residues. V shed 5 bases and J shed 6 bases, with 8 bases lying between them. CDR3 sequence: CSAGVSQPQHF. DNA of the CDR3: TGCAGTGCTGGGGTTAGTCAGCCCCAGCATTTT.

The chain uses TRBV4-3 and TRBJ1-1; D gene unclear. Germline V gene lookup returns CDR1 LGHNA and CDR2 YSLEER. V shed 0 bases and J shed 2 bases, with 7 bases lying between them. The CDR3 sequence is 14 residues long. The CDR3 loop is CASSQDRGNTEAFF. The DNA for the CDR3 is TGCGCCAGCAGCCAAGATCGTGGTAACACTGAAGCTTTCTTT.

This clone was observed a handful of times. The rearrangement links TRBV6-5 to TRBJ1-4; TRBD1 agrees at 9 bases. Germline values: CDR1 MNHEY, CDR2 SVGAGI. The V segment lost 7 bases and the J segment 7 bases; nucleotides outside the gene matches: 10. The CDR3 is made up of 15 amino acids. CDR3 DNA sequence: TGTGCCAGCAACCCGAAGGGACAGGGTTTTGAAAAACTGTTTTTT. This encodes CASNPKGQGFEKLFF.

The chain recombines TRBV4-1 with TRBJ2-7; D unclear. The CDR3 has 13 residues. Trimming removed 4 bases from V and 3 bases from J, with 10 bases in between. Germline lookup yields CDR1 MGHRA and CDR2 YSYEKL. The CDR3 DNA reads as TGCGCCAGCAGCCGAGGAACCCTCTACGAGCAGTACTTC. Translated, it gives CASSRGTLYEQYF.

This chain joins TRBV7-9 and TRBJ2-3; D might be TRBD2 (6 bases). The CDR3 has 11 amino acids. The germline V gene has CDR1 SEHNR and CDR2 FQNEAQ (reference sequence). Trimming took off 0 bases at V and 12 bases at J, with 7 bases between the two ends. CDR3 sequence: CASSLAGTQYF. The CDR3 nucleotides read TGTGCCAGCAGCTTAGCGGGGACTCAGTATTTT.

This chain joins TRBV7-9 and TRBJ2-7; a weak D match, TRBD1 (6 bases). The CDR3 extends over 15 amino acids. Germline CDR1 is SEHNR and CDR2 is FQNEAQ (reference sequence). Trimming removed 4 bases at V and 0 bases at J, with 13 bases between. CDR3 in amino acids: CASSSGTQSSYEQYF. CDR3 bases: TGTGCCAGCAGCTCCGGGACACAGAGCTCCTACGAGCAGTACTTC. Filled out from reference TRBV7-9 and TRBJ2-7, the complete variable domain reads DTGVSQNPRHKITKRGQNVTFRCDPISEHNRLYWYRQTLGQGPEFLTYFQNEAQLEKSRLLSDRFSAERPKGSFSTLEIQRTEQGDSAMYLCASSSGTQSSYEQYFGPGTRLTVT.

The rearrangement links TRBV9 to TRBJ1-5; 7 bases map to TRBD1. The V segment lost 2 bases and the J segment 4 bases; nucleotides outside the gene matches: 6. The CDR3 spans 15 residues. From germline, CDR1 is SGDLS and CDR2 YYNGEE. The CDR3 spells CASSVGTAPNQPQHF. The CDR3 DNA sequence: TGTGCCAGCAGCGTCGGGACAGCTCCTAATCAGCCCCAGCATTTT.

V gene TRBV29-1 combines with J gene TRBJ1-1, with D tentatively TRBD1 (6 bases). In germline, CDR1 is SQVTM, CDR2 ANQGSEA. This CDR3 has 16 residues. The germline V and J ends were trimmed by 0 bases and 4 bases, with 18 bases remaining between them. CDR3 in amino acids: CSVEDLGGDGRTEAFF. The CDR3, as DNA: TGCAGCGTTGAAGATTTAGGGGGTGATGGACGCACTGAAGCTTTCTTT.

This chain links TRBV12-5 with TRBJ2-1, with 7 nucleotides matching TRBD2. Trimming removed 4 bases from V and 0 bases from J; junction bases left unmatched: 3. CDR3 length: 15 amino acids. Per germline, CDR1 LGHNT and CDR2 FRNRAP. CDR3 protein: CASGSAGSSYNEQFF. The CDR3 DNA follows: TGTGCTAGTGGTTCAGCGGGAAGCTCCTACAATGAGCAGTTCTTC.

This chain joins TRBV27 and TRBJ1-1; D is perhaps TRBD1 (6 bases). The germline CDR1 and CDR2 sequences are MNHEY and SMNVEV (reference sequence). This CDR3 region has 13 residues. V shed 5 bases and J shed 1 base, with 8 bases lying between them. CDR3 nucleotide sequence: TGTGCCAGCAGTCGACAGGAGAACACTGAAGCTTTCTTT. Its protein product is CASSRQENTEAFF.

The CDR3 region is CASSVDGGSTEAFF. CDR3 DNA sequence: TGTGCCAGCAGCGTAGATGGGGGTAGCACTGAAGCTTTCTTT. V usage is TRBV9 and J usage is TRBJ1-1, with a possible D match to TRBD1 (5 bases). CDR1 is SGDLS and CDR2 is YYNGEE in the germline V gene. V lost 0 bases to trimming and J lost 4 bases, with 10 bases between them. The CDR3 extends over 14 amino acids.

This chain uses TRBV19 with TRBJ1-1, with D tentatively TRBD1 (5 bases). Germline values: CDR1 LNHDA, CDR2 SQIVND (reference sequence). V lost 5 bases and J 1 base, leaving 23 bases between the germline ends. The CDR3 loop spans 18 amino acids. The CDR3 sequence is CASSPFPGRATGNTEAFF. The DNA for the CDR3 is TGTGCCAGTAGTCCGTTTCCGGGACGGGCTACAGGGAACACTGAAGCTTTCTTT.

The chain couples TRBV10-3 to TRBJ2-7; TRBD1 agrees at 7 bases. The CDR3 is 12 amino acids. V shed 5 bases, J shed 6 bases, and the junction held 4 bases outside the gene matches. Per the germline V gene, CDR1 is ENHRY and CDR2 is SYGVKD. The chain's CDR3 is CAISYDRAEQYF. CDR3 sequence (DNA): TGTGCCATCAGTTATGACAGGGCCGAGCAGTACTTC.

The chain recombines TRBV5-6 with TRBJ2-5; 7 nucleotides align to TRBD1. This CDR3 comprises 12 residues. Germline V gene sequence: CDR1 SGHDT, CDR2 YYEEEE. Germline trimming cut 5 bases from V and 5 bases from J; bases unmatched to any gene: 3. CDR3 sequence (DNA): TGTGCCAGCAGGCGCAGGGGGGAGACCCAGTACTTC. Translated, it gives CASRRRGETQYF.

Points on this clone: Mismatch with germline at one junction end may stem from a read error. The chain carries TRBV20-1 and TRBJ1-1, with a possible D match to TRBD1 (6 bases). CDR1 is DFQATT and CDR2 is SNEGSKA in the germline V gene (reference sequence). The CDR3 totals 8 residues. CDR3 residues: CSAPGHHF. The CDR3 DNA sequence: TGCAGTGCGCCGGGACACCACTTT.

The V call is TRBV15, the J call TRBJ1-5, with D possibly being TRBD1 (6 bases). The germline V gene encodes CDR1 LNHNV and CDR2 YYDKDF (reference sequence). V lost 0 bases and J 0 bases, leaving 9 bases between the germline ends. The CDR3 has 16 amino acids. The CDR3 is CATSREGAYSNQPQHF. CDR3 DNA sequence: TGTGCCACCAGCAGAGAGGGGGCATATAGCAATCAGCCCCAGCATTTT. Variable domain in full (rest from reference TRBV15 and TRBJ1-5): DAMVIQNPRYQVTQFGKPVTLSCSQTLNHNVMYWYQQKSSQAPKLLFHYYDKDFNNEADTPDNFQSRRPNTSFCFLDIRSPGLGDTAMYLCATSREGAYSNQPQHFGDGTRLSIL.